These T cell receptor beta chains were read from a single sample in a study of cytomegalovirus exposure and HLA in healthy donors. TCRdb keeps only in-frame clones here, not all; method: immunoSEQ multiplex PCR. The listing records roughly 50,000 clones. Sequenced material: PBMCs. These receptors came from a woman aged 55-69 years in good health and CMV-seropositive. CDR3s include the opening cysteine and the closing phenylalanine or tryptophan. The D gene is left open where the match is weak.

TRBJ2-3	TRBV19	NA	TGTGCCAGTAGTATCGCGGTGAGCACAGATACGCAGTATTTT	CASSIAVSTDTQYF
TRBJ2-1	TRBV5-4	TRBD2	TGTGCCAGCAGCTTCGGCGGGGGCTCCTACAATGAGCAGTTCTTC	CASSFGGGSYNEQFF
TRBJ1-1	TRBV6-5	NA	TGTGCCAGCCGCCAGGGGCTTCTGGACACTGAAGCTTTCTTT	CASRQGLLDTEAFF
TRBJ1-2	TRBV9	TRBD1	TGTGCCAGCAGCGCGCCCGGGACAGGGAAGAACTATGGCTACACCTTC	CASSAPGTGKNYGYTF
TRBJ1-5	TRBV21-1	NA	TGTGCCAGCAGCATGCGACAGGAGTTTGATCAGCCCCAGCATTTT	CASSMRQEFDQPQHF
TRBJ1-1	TRBV18	TRBD1	TGTGCCAGCTCACTGGGACAGGGGGGGACCACTGAAGCTTTCTTT	CASSLGQGGTTEAFF
TRBJ2-3	TRBV29-1	TRBD2	TGCAGCGTTGGCGGGACTAGCGGGGGCATCAGCACAGATACGCAGTATTTT	CSVGGTSGGISTDTQYF
TRBJ1-2	TRBV29-1	NA	TGCAGCGTTGAAGATCTCGAGGGTACCGGGATCTATGGCTACACCTTC	CSVEDLEGTGIYGYTF
TRBJ2-3	TRBV11-3	NA	TGTGCCAGCAGCAGAAAAGGACTGCTGCCAGATACGCAGTATTTT	CASSRKGLLPDTQYF
TRBJ2-7	TRBV6-5	NA	TGTGCCAGCAGTTACTCGAGCCGGGGTGGTCAGTACGAGCAGTACTTC	CASSYSSRGGQYEQYF
TRBJ2-5	TRBV5-1	TRBD2	TGCGCCAGCAGCTTGGGGCGGGAGCAAGAGACCCAGTACTTC	CASSLGREQETQYF
TRBJ2-7	TRBV28	NA	TGTGCCAGCAGCTCTGGGGGGAAAACGCGCTACGAGCAGTACTTC	CASSSGGKTRYEQYF
TRBJ1-1	TRBV9	NA	TGTGCCAGCAGCGTCGGTATGAACACTGAAGCTTTCTTT	CASSVGMNTEAFF
TRBJ1-1	TRBV7-8	NA	TGTGCCAGCAGCTCAGGGTACAGATACCCGGACACTGAAGATTTCTTT	CASSSGYRYPDTEDFF
TRBJ2-5	TRBV6-6	TRBD1	TGTGCCAGCAGTTACGGGACAGGGGGAGGCCAAGAGACCCAGTACTTC	CASSYGTGGGQETQYF
TRBJ1-5	TRBV19	NA	TGTGCCAGTAGTTCTTACTCCGACACAGGCAATCAGCCCCAGCATTTT	CASSSYSDTGNQPQHF
TRBJ2-3	TRBV19	NA	TGTGCCACAGGCGTTACAATCGATACGCAGTATTTT	CATGVTIDTQYF
TRBJ2-7	TRBV5-8	TRBD1	TGTGCCAGCAGCATCGGACAGGGACCCCAGCAGTACTTC	CASSIGQGPQQYF
TRBJ1-6	TRBV6-1	TRBD1	TGTGCCAGCAGTGCCTCGGGACAGGGTGTTGGGGGGGGAAATTCACCCCTCCACTTT	CASSASGQGVGGGNSPLHF
TRBJ2-1	TRBV29-1	NA	TGCAGCGTGGGAGCGGACAGCACCTACAATGAGCAGTTCTTC	CSVGADSTYNEQFF
TRBJ1-4	TRBV5-1	NA	TGCGCCAGCAGCCCAACAGTGATTTCGGTCGAAAAACTGTTTTTT	CASSPTVISVEKLFF
TRBJ2-7	TRBV7-8	TRBD1	TGTGCCAGCAGCTTAGACGGGACAGACTCCTACGAGCAGTACTTC	CASSLDGTDSYEQYF
TRBJ2-2	TRBV10-3	TRBD1	TGTGCCATCAGTCCAAGGGGACAGGTAAAAGCGAACACCGGGGAGCTGTTTTTT	CAISPRGQVKANTGELFF
TRBJ1-1	TRBV6-6	NA	TGTGCCAGCAGTGACTCCCTCCCTGAAGCTTTCTTT	CASSDSLPEAFF
TRBJ1-5	TRBV28	NA	TGTGCCTCCGCAGGTCAGCCCCAGCATTTT	CASAGQPQHF
TRBJ2-7	TRBV7-8	NA	TGTGCCAGCATACTAAACCGGTTTGCAAAAGGCATAGATACCTACGAGCAGTACTTC	CASILNRFAKGIDTYEQYF
TRBJ1-1	TRBV7-8	NA	TGTGCCAGCAGCCCCGCGGGCCCTGAAGCTTTCTTT	CASSPAGPEAFF
TRBJ1-1	TRBV19	NA	TGTGCCAGTAGTCCGGGGTGGGGTGACACTGAAGCTTTCTTT	CASSPGWGDTEAFF